Each of the 29 T cell receptor beta chains below was sequenced from the same sample in a study of identical twins. TCRdb re-derived calls from the 5' RACE reads in MiXCR, one entry per CDR3 protein. Among about 660,000 distinct CDR3 sequences listed, more than 6.5% were seen once. A further study also used this sample, focusing on yellow fever vaccine responses in identical twins.

Sequenced input: PBMCs. These receptors came from a woman younger than 35 in good health.

This clonotype has just a few counts. The CDR3 is CATSRATANTQYF. The DNA of the CDR3 is TGTGCCACCAGCAGAGCGACAGCTAATACGCAGTATTTT. The chain carries TRBV15 and TRBJ2-3; maybe TRBD1 (5 bases). Germline CDR1 is LNHNV and CDR2 is YYDKDF (reference sequence). The CDR3 has 13 amino acids. V shed 1 base and J shed 7 bases, with 9 bases lying between them.

This clonotype was observed a handful of times. V gene TRBV27 combines with J gene TRBJ2-7, with unresolved D. The ends were cut back, 6 bases at V and 7 bases at J, with 19 bases in the middle. Per the germline V gene, CDR1 is MNHEY and CDR2 is SMNVEV (reference sequence). The CDR3 consists of 14 residues. CDR3 protein: CASSPGPETPEQYF. The DNA of the CDR3 is TGTGCCAGCAGCCCAGGACCTGAAACCCCTGAGCAGTACTTC.

This clonotype was seen more than once but under ten times. The chain uses TRBV6-5 and TRBJ2-5; possible D gene TRBD2, 6 bases. V lost 2 bases, J lost 4 bases, and 11 bases lay in between. This CDR3 has 14 amino acids. The V gene's germline CDR1 is MNHEY and CDR2 SVGAGI. CDR3 amino acids: CASSYAGRGETQYF. Written as DNA, the CDR3 is TGTGCCAGCAGTTACGCCGGGCGGGGAGAGACCCAGTACTTC.

This clonotype was seen only a few times. The V gene is TRBV6-2 or TRBV6-3, the J gene TRBJ2-5, with D perhaps matching TRBD1 or TRBD2 (5 bases each). Germline loops: CDR1 MNHEY, CDR2 SVGEGT. Deletions cut 6 bases from V and 5 bases from J, with 16 bases between. The CDR3 is 14 amino acids. CDR3 in DNA: TGTGCCAGCAGGACAAGCGGTGCAGGGGAGACCCAGTACTTC. Translation gives CASRTSGAGETQYF.

The rearrangement links TRBV27 to TRBJ2-3; a possible D gene is TRBD1 (6 bases). Deletions cut 4 bases from V and 0 bases from J, with 17 bases between. The CDR3 runs to 17 residues. CDR1 and CDR2 (germline): MNHEY, SMNVEV (reference sequence). The chain's CDR3 is CASSSLRTEGSTDTQYF. CDR3 sequence (DNA): TGTGCCAGCAGTTCCTTAAGGACAGAGGGAAGCACAGATACGCAGTATTTT.

The sample holds many counts of this clonotype. The chain combines TRBV25-1 with TRBJ2-3; D is uncertain. CDR1 and CDR2 (germline): MGHDK, SYGVNS. The CDR3 runs 14 residues. V lost 4 bases to trimming and J lost 2 bases, with 10 bases between them. CDR3 loop: CASSAVGTTDTQYF. The DNA of the CDR3 is TGTGCCAGCAGTGCGGTTGGAACCACAGATACGCAGTATTTT.

The sample holds many counts of this clonotype. This chain links TRBV12-3 or TRBV12-4 with TRBJ1-1; 8 nucleotides align to TRBD1. V shed 3 bases, J shed 11 bases, and the junction held 2 bases outside the gene matches. There are 11 residues in the CDR3. The CDR3 sequence: CASSLGQAAFF. The CDR3 DNA reads TGTGCCAGCAGTTTGGGACAGGCGGCTTTCTTT.

The J gene is TRBJ2-1, the V gene TRBV2, with D possibly TRBD2 on 6 matching bases. V gave up 1 base and J gave up 15 bases, with 7 bases separating them. The CDR3 loop spans 10 amino acids. Germline V gene data show CDR1 as SNHLY and CDR2 as FYNNEI. The CDR3 protein is CASSEGGLFF. The DNA for the CDR3 is TGTGCCAGCAGTGAAGGGGGACTGTTCTTC.

The chain recombines TRBV11-1 with TRBJ2-1, with TRBD2 identical over 7 bases. This CDR3 has 18 amino acids. CDR1 SGHAT and CDR2 FQDESV come from the germline V gene (reference sequence). Trimming at V came to 1 base and at J to 1 base, leaving 10 bases not matched to a gene. The CDR3 nucleotides are TGTGCCAGCAGCTTAGATTTGGCAGGGCGGGGGTCCTACAATGAGCAGTTCTTC. Translating gives CASSLDLAGRGSYNEQFF.

The V call is TRBV10-2, the J call TRBJ2-7; 7 nucleotides align to TRBD2. The V gene end was trimmed by 5 bases and the J gene end by 5 bases; junction bases not matched to a gene: 6. The CDR3 loop spans 13 amino acids. Germline assignment: CDR1 WSHSY and CDR2 SAAADI. CDR3 in amino acids: CASSRTSLDEQYF. The CDR3 DNA follows: TGCGCCAGCAGTAGGACTAGTTTGGACGAGCAGTACTTC.

The chain carries TRBV27 and TRBJ2-7; D might be TRBD1 or TRBD2, each matching 5 bases. V lost 3 bases and J lost 5, with 17 bases in between. The CDR3 has 15 amino acids. Per the germline V gene, CDR1 is MNHEY and CDR2 is SMNVEV (reference sequence). The CDR3, as DNA: TGTGCCAGCAGTTTTACCGGATGGGGGAGCGACGAGCAGTACTTC. It codes for CASSFTGWGSDEQYF.

This clonotype was seen more than once but under ten times. The rearrangement uses TRBV6-5 and TRBJ2-2, with D possibly TRBD1 on 5 matching bases. Germline CDR1 is MNHEY and CDR2 is SVGAGI. Trimming cost V 0 bases and J 2 bases, with 10 bases left between them. This CDR3 is built from 16 residues. CDR3 sequence (DNA): TGTGCCAGCAGTTACTCGTTTCAGGGAAACACCGGGGAGCTGTTTTTT. Translation: CASSYSFQGNTGELFF.

The J gene is TRBJ2-1, the V gene TRBV20-1; perhaps TRBD2 as D (6 bases). The CDR3 is 11 amino acids. Trimming pared 6 bases from V and 13 bases from J, leaving 16 bases between. Germline V gene data show CDR1 as DFQATT and CDR2 as SNEGSKA (reference sequence). This chain's CDR3 is CSANSEGSQFF. The CDR3 DNA reads TGCAGTGCAAACTCGGAGGGTAGTCAGTTCTTC.

V usage is TRBV7-6 and J usage is TRBJ2-1, with D perhaps TRBD1 or TRBD2 (5 bases each). There are 15 residues in the CDR3. Germline values: CDR1 SGHVS, CDR2 FNYEAQ. V lost 3 bases and J lost 7, with 16 bases in between. CDR3 in amino acids: CASSFLRGLRNEQFF. The CDR3 coding sequence is TGTGCCAGCAGCTTTCTCCGGGGCCTTAGAAATGAGCAGTTCTTC.

This rearrangement joins TRBV3-1 to TRBJ2-7, with no clear D. Deletions cut 1 base from V and 1 base from J, with 5 bases between. The CDR3 contains 13 residues. Germline CDR1 reads LGHDT; CDR2 reads YNNKEL (reference sequence). Written as DNA, the CDR3 is TGTGCCAGCAGCCAAGCTACGTCCTACGAGCAGTACTTC. Translating it yields CASSQATSYEQYF.

This clonotype was seen only a few times. This rearrangement joins TRBV29-1 to TRBJ2-3; D is ambiguous. Germline CDR1 SQVTM, CDR2 ANQGSEA. This CDR3 spans 13 amino acids. Trimming stripped 3 bases from V and 1 base from J, with 8 bases between. The CDR3 coding sequence is TGCAGCGTTGATGGTCCTGGCACAGATACGCAGTATTTT. Protein: CSVDGPGTDTQYF.

The CDR3 DNA sequence: TGCAGCGTTCGACTAGCCTGGGGGGCAGATACGCAGTATTTT. As protein: CSVRLAWGADTQYF. V gene TRBV29-1 combines with J gene TRBJ2-3, with TRBD2 matching 7 bases. Trimming removed 5 bases from V and 4 bases from J; junction bases left unmatched: 9. The germline V gene has CDR1 SQVTM and CDR2 ANQGSEA. This CDR3 spans 14 amino acids.

This clonotype was detected ten times or more. V usage is TRBV5-6 and J usage is TRBJ2-5, with D perhaps matching TRBD1 (5 bases). Per germline, CDR1 SGHDT and CDR2 YYEEEE. The CDR3 is made up of 15 amino acids. V shed 0 bases and J shed 0 bases, with 9 bases lying between them. The CDR3 DNA reads TGTGCCAGCAGCTTGGGACAGATATACCAAGAGACCCAGTACTTC. Translating it yields CASSLGQIYQETQYF.

This clonotype was observed many times. V usage is TRBV20-1 and J usage is TRBJ2-7; 8 bases fit TRBD2. Germline loops: CDR1 DFQATT, CDR2 SNEGSKA (reference sequence). V lost 3 bases, J lost 2 bases, and 3 bases stayed unmatched. The CDR3 covers 13 residues. CDR3 region: CSARTSATYEQYF. The CDR3 DNA is TGCAGTGCTAGGACTAGCGCTACCTACGAGCAGTACTTC.

This clonotype has a handful of counts. The chain joins TRBV2 to TRBJ2-7; a weak D match, TRBD2 (6 bases). The germline V gene has CDR1 SNHLY and CDR2 FYNNEI. The CDR3 runs 15 residues. V lost 4 bases and J 0 bases, leaving 13 bases between the germline ends. CDR3 sequence (DNA): TGTGCCAGCAGTGCCCTGGCTAGCGCCTCCTACGAGCAGTACTTC. Translation gives CASSALASASYEQYF.

This clonotype was counted between two and nine times. The chain uses TRBV27 and TRBJ2-7, with 11 bases fitting TRBD2. Germline V gene data show CDR1 as MNHEY and CDR2 as SMNVEV (reference sequence). The trim removed 3 bases at V and 1 base at J, leaving 14 bases unmatched. This CDR3 has 19 amino acids. The CDR3 DNA follows: TGTGCCAGCAGTTTCCGCCGCGGGCTAGCGGGAGGTGCGTCCTACGAGCAGTACTTC. Protein sequence: CASSFRRGLAGGASYEQYF.

This clonotype came up a few times. The chain is built from TRBV15 and TRBJ2-7, with D possibly being TRBD1 (6 bases). The germline V gene encodes CDR1 LNHNV and CDR2 YYDKDF (reference sequence). V was shortened by 0 bases and J by 2 bases, with 14 bases between the two germline ends. This CDR3 is 16 amino acids long. In DNA, the CDR3 is TGTGCCACCAGCAGAGAGGTGCGCAGGACAGCCTACGAGCAGTACTTC. This translates into CATSREVRRTAYEQYF.

The chain employs TRBV5-6 and TRBJ1-5; D is possibly TRBD1 (6 bases). This CDR3 contains 17 residues. With 2 bases removed from V and 7 bases from J, the gap between germline ends came to 22 bases. Germline V gives CDR1 SGHDT, CDR2 YYEEEE. The CDR3 bases are TGTGCCAGCAGCTTATTAAGTATGGGGGGCGCGGGACAGCCCCAGCATTTT. Translating it yields CASSLLSMGGAGQPQHF. Drawing the rest from reference TRBV5-6 and TRBJ1-5, the complete variable domain is DAGVTQSPTHLIKTRGQQVTLRCSPKSGHDTVSWYQQALGQGPQFIFQYYEEEERQRGNFPDRFSGHQFPNYSSELNVNALLLGDSALYLCASSLLSMGGAGQPQHFGDGTRLSIL.

This chain joins TRBV9 and TRBJ2-7; D is perhaps TRBD1 (5 bases). V was shortened by 0 bases and J by 0 bases, with 13 bases between the two germline ends. CDR3 length: 16 residues. CDR1 and CDR2 from the germline V gene are SGDLS and YYNGEE. The DNA of the CDR3 is TGTGCCAGCAGCGTAGAGGGGAAAACAAGCTCCTACGAGCAGTACTTC. It codes for CASSVEGKTSSYEQYF. Full variable domain (outside the CDR3, taken from reference TRBV9 and TRBJ2-7): DSGVTQTPKHLITATGQRVTLRCSPRSGDLSVYWYQQSLDQGLQFLIQYYNGEERAKGNILERFSAQQFPDLHSELNLSSLELGDSALYFCASSVEGKTSSYEQYFGPGTRLTVT.

This clonotype was counted a few times. This rearrangement joins TRBV3-1 to TRBJ1-2; the D gene is possibly TRBD1 (5 bases). V was cut by 4 bases and J by 7 bases, with 16 bases left in between. This CDR3 is 14 amino acids long. The germline V gene encodes CDR1 LGHDT and CDR2 YNNKEL (reference sequence). CDR3 protein: CASSLRDPSIGYTF. The CDR3 DNA is TGTGCCAGCAGCCTCCGGGACCCCTCTATTGGCTACACCTTC.

This chain connects TRBV15 to TRBJ2-2; tentatively, D is TRBD1 or TRBD2 (5 bases each). This CDR3 is 14 amino acids long. Germline CDR1 is LNHNV and CDR2 is YYDKDF (reference sequence). The V end lost 3 bases, the J end lost 3 bases, and 8 bases lay between the germline ends. The CDR3 DNA is TGTGCCACCAGCAGGATGGGGGACACCGGGGAGCTGTTTTTT. Translation: CATSRMGDTGELFF.

The V and J genes are TRBV14 and TRBJ2-3; perhaps TRBD1 as D (6 bases). V dropped 1 base and J dropped 2 bases, with 10 bases sitting between them. The length of the CDR3 is 15 residues. Germline assignment: CDR1 SGHDN and CDR2 FVKESK. CDR3 region: CASSQGQVITDTQYF. Here the CDR3 DNA reads TGTGCCAGCAGCCAAGGACAGGTGATCACAGATACGCAGTATTTT.

This clonotype was seen more than once but under ten times. This chain uses TRBV2 with TRBJ1-6; D perhaps matches TRBD1 (6 bases). The CDR3 has 14 amino acids. Trimming pared 5 bases from V and 7 bases from J, leaving 12 bases between. CDR1 is SNHLY and CDR2 is FYNNEI in the germline V gene. CDR3 nucleotides: TGTGCCAGCAGTCCCAGGACAGAAAATTCACCCCTCCACTTT. Translated: CASSPRTENSPLHF.

This clonotype was detected many times. The chain uses TRBV29-1 and TRBJ2-3; 9 bases are a match to TRBD1. Germline V gives CDR1 SQVTM, CDR2 ANQGSEA. J gave up 4 bases and V 1 base, and 15 bases lay outside the gene matches. The CDR3 runs 18 residues. CDR3 bases: TGCAGCGTTGAAGGTTTAAAGGGACAGGGTTATCGGGCAGATACGCAGTATTTT. This sequence encodes CSVEGLKGQGYRADTQYF.